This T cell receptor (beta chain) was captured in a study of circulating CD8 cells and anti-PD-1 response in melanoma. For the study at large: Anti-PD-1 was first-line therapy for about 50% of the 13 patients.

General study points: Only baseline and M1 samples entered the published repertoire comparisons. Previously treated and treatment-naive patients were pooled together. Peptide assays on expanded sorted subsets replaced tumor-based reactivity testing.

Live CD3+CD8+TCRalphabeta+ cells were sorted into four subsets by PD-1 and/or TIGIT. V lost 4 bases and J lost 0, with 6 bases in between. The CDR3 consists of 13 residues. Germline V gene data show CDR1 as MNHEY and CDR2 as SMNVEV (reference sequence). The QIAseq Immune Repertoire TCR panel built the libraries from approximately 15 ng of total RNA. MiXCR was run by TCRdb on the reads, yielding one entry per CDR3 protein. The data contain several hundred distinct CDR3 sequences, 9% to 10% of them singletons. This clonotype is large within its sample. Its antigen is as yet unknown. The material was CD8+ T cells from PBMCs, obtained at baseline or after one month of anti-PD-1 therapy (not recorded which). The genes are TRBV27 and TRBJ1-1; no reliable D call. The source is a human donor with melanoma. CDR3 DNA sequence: TGTGCCAGCAGTTATGTCCTGAACACTGAAGCTTTCTTT. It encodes CASSYVLNTEAFF.